This record covers a single T cell receptor beta chain. The antigen remains undetermined. Germline CDR1 and CDR2: LGHDT and YNNKEL (reference sequence). The V end lost 4 bases, the J end lost 4 bases, and 14 bases lay between the germline ends. The CDR3 length is 15 residues. Some clones are missing from TCRdb's copy, which holds only in-frame ones; the method was immunoSEQ multiplex PCR. The data hold 110,000 to 150,000 clones, with about 94% observed a single time. The source of the sample is a study of T cell responses to AZD1222 COVID-19 vaccine. Study results and caveats: There were mostly white British donors and more females than males, and clonal diversity was possibly underestimated. Per reports, nearly half of all spike-specific TCRs target regions that are unmutated in variants.

The sample was peripheral blood, taken on day 0 of AZD1222 vaccination. This sequence originates from an adult in good health. The chain employs TRBV3-1 (or the pseudogene TRBV3-2) and TRBJ1-5; possibly TRBD1 for D (5 bases). The CDR3 protein is CASSPEGWVNQPQHF. The CDR3 bases are TGTGCCAGCAGCCCTGAGGGGTGGGTGAATCAGCCCCAGCATTTT.